Below, one T cell receptor beta chain is given with its context. From germline, CDR1 is SGHRS and CDR2 YFSETQ. J was trimmed by 6 bases and V by 2 bases; bases with no gene match: 8. The CDR3 runs to 15 residues. This sample is part of a study of blood T cell repertoires in COVID-19. Study as a whole: The cDNA or gDNA used as material had been derived from T cells, B-cell-depleted T cells, or PBMCs.

Under the authors' procedure: Quantification of nucleated cells was approximated via reference gene primer amplification. The repertoire was sequenced with immunoSEQ multiplex PCR; TCRdb's copy has only in-frame clones and lacks some. V and J calls and clone size come straight from that table; D and trimming were deduced from the DNA. In the table there are about 220,000 clones, 83% of which are singletons. The genes are TRBV5-1 and TRBJ2-7; 10 positions agree with TRBD1. The sequencing input was peripheral blood. The receptor was derived from a woman aged 50 to 60 with acute or convalescent COVID-19. The CDR3 sequence: CASSFDRGRISEQYF. Here the CDR3 DNA reads TGCGCCAGCAGCTTTGACAGGGGGCGAATCTCCGAGCAGTACTTC.